Listed below are T cell receptor beta chains from one sample, sequenced in a study of blood T cell repertoires in COVID-19. Only in-frame clones appear in the TCRdb table, and some are missing; sequencing was by immunoSEQ multiplex PCR. The table includes about 120,000 clones, about 78% detected once. Sample: peripheral blood. Receptors originate from a man aged 70-80 years with acute or convalescent COVID-19. Each CDR3 is given with its conserved first and last residue. A D gene is named only where the DNA matches it firmly. A row's size may be missing; if present it is once, few, many or a size class.

v_gene	d_gene	j_gene	abundance	CDR3nt	CDR3aa
TRBV18	NA	TRBJ1-1	once	TGTGCCAGCTCAACTTTGGACAGTGAGACTGAAGCTTTCTTT	CASSTLDSETEAFF
TRBV23-1	NA	TRBJ2-7	NA	TGCGCCAGCTGGGCGGGATGGGCAGGGGGCTCCTACGAGCAGTACTTC	CASWAGWAGGSYEQYF
TRBV7-2	TRBD1	TRBJ1-5	NA	TGTGCCAGCAGCCCGGACAGGTTCAATCAGCCCCAGCATTTT	CASSPDRFNQPQHF
TRBV19	TRBD2	TRBJ2-1	NA	TGTGCCACCACCTCGGGGGCTAGCGGGGGAACTGAGCAGTTCTTC	CATTSGASGGTEQFF
TRBV7-2	NA	TRBJ1-6	NA	TGTGCCAGCAGCCCCCTCTCCAGGAATAATTCACCCCTCCACTTT	CASSPLSRNNSPLHF
TRBV11-2	TRBD1	TRBJ1-5	few	TGTGCCAGCAGCGAAGGGACAGGTTCCCATAGCAATCAGCCCCAGCATTTT	CASSEGTGSHSNQPQHF
TRBV9	TRBD2	TRBJ2-7	NA	TGTGCCAGCAGCCCTACACTAGCGGGGGGCTCCTACGAGCAGTACTTC	CASSPTLAGGSYEQYF
TRBV18	TRBD1	TRBJ2-7	few	TGTGCCAGCTCACCAGGGACAGGGGCCTACGAGCAGTACTTC	CASSPGTGAYEQYF
TRBV19	NA	TRBJ2-7	NA	TGTGCCAGTAGGGCACAGGGTTCCGCCGAGCAGTACTTC	CASRAQGSAEQYF
TRBV7-2	NA	TRBJ1-1	NA	TGTGCCAGCAGGAGGGGGGGTATAGCGACTGAAGCTTTCTTT	CASRRGGIATEAFF
TRBV7-8	TRBD1	TRBJ1-6	NA	TGTGCCAGCAGCTCCCGGGACAGCTTCGGGGTACCCCTCCACTTT	CASSSRDSFGVPLHF
TRBV7-2	NA	TRBJ2-7	NA	TGTGCCAGCAGCTCAGGGGTCGAGCAGTACTTC	CASSSGVEQYF
TRBV9	NA	TRBJ1-1	NA	TGTGCCAGCAGCGTAGAGGGGCGCTCTGAAGCTTTCTTT	CASSVEGRSEAFF
TRBV4-1	NA	TRBJ1-5	NA	TGCGCCAGCAGCCAAGAGGCAGGCCTCCATCAGCCCCAGCATTTT	CASSQEAGLHQPQHF
TRBV18	TRBD2	TRBJ2-5	NA	TGTGCCAGCTCACCAGGGGTAGCGGGGCTTCAAGAGACCCAGTACTTC	CASSPGVAGLQETQYF
TRBV10-3	TRBD1	TRBJ1-6	once	TGTGCCATCAGTAACCGGGACAGTAATTCACCCCTCCACTTT	CAISNRDSNSPLHF
TRBV10-1	TRBD1	TRBJ1-1	NA	TGCGCCAGCGCCAGGGGGCAGCGGAACACTGAAGCTTTCTTT	CASARGQRNTEAFF
TRBV5-1	NA	TRBJ2-2	NA	TGCGCCAGCAGCCCCACCCCTGAGGGCGGGGAGCTGTTTTTT	CASSPTPEGGELFF
TRBV29-1	TRBD1	TRBJ1-1	once	TGCAGCGTCGGACAGGGCGGAACTGAAGCTTTCTTT	CSVGQGGTEAFF
TRBV5-4	NA	TRBJ1-3	NA	TGTGCCAGCAGCCAACAGGGATCTGGAAACACCATATATTTT	CASSQQGSGNTIYF